The 2 T cell receptor beta chains below come from one sample, sequenced in a study of response to subunit inactivated influenza vaccine. TCRdb used MiXCR to reprocess the RT-PCR reads, holding one entry per CDR3 protein. The profile covers about 540,000 distinct CDR3 sequences, with less than 15% appearing a single time and over 8.5% taken by the ten largest. The sequencing here drew on PBMCs from blood, taken about 11 days after vaccination. The receptors here all came from a man aged 50 or older who received an inactivated influenza vaccine.

This clonotype was seen many times. The rearrangement links TRBV20-1 to TRBJ1-4, with 7 positions matching TRBD1. The CDR3 covers 18 residues. V trimming: 0 bases; J trimming: 0 bases; junction bases outside the gene matches: 10. Germline-derived CDR1 and CDR2 are DFQATT and SNEGSKA (reference sequence). DNA of the CDR3: TGCAGTGCTAGAGATCATATTGACAGGGCGGCAACTAATGAAAAACTGTTTTTT. It yields the protein CSARDHIDRAATNEKLFF.

The chain is built from TRBV5-5 and TRBJ2-7; TRBD2 aligns across 8 bases. The trim removed 4 bases at V and 0 bases at J, leaving 6 bases unmatched. From germline, CDR1 is SGHKS and CDR2 YYEKEE (reference sequence). CDR3 size: 15 residues. The CDR3 reads CASSRAAGGSYEQYF. The CDR3 DNA reads as TGTGCCAGCAGCCGTGCGGCGGGGGGCTCCTACGAGCAGTACTTC. Combining the CDR3 with reference TRBV5-5 and TRBJ2-7 gives the whole variable domain DAGVTQSPTHLIKTRGQQVTLRCSPISGHKSVSWYQQVLGQGPQFIFQYYEKEERGRGNFPDRFSARQFPNYSSELNVNALLLGDSALYLCASSRAAGGSYEQYFGPGTRLTVT.